This T cell receptor (beta chain) was recorded in a study of cytomegalovirus exposure and HLA in healthy donors. Germline lookup yields CDR1 LGHNA and CDR2 YSLEER. Losses at the gene ends were 4 bases for V and 6 bases for J; bases not matched to a gene: 15. The CDR3 has 18 amino acids. Overall study results and limits: Apart from CMV serostatus, no immune exposure information was available.

A remark on this clone: What it binds is unknown.

This PCR relied on a set of 60 Vbeta primers and 13 Jbeta primers. TCRdb's copy holds only in-frame clones and misses some; the assay was immunoSEQ multiplex PCR. In the table there are under 200,000 clones, approximately 80% of which are singletons. V gene TRBV4-3 combines with J gene TRBJ1-5; 10 bases line up with TRBD1. This clonotype was obtained from a woman aged 25-40 years in good health and CMV-seropositive. Sequenced sample: PBMCs. CDR3 in amino acids: CASSLRLTGTGVIQPQHF. CDR3 nucleotide sequence: TGCGCCAGCAGCCTCAGGCTGACCGGGACAGGGGTAATTCAGCCCCAGCATTTT.